The clone carrying this T cell receptor beta chain came up many times. The data derive from a study of neurological immune-mediated disorders. The CDR3 runs to 15 residues. Germline assignment: CDR1 SGHRS and CDR2 YFSETQ. V was pared by 0 bases and J by 4 bases, with 13 bases between. TCRdb fed the 5' RACE reads into MiXCR, producing one record per CDR3 protein. The sample holds more than 35,000 distinct CDR3 sequences, 2.5% to 3.5% seen once. The chain has TRBV5-1 and TRBJ1-2, with D possibly matching TRBD1 (5 bases). Specimen: PBMCs. This receptor was obtained from a woman in her 50s with multiple sclerosis. The CDR3 bases are TGCGCCAGCAGCTTGGGGGGCGCGGACTTCTATGGCTACACCTTC. It translates to CASSLGGADFYGYTF.